This T cell receptor beta chain comes out of a study of blood T cell repertoires in COVID-19. Study-wide background: From T cells, B-cell-depleted T cells, or PBMCs came the material, which was cDNA or gDNA.

Original processing notes: Estimated nucleated cell counts came from reference gene primer amplification. Clones were sequenced by immunoSEQ multiplex PCR, and TCRdb holds only the in-frame ones, with some missing. D and trimming were read from the DNA, whereas the V and J calls and clone size are those reported in that table. The sample comprises around 700,000 clones, 85% to 90% of which are singletons, and roughly 0.25% rests with the top ten. Germline CDR1 is MNHEY and CDR2 is SMNVEV (reference sequence). CDR3 size: 14 residues. The J segment lost 2 bases and the V segment lost 6 bases, leaving 4 bases of the junction unmatched.

The specimen was peripheral blood. The clonotype comes from a woman under 30 with acute or convalescent COVID-19. The chain is built from TRBV27 and TRBJ1-3, with 7 bases fitting TRBD1. As DNA, the CDR3 is TGTGCCAGCAGGCCGGGGACAGCTGGAAACACCATATATTTT. Its protein product is CASRPGTAGNTIYF.